These 3 T cell receptor beta chains were all obtained from the same sample, sequenced in a study of cytomegalovirus exposure and HLA in healthy donors. The study ran its PCR with 60 Vbeta and 13 Jbeta primers. Some clones are missing from TCRdb's copy, which holds only in-frame ones; the method was immunoSEQ multiplex PCR. The table lists 100,000 to 150,000 clones, over 65% of them singletons, with around 20% in the top ten. The material sequenced was PBMCs. The receptors come from a man aged 18 to 35 in good health and CMV-seropositive.

V is TRBV7-9 and J is TRBJ2-2; 7 bases line up with TRBD1. The ends lost 1 base at V and 5 bases at J; junction bases unmatched: 4. Germline V gives CDR1 SEHNR, CDR2 FQNEAQ (reference sequence). The CDR3 spans 15 residues. The CDR3 DNA reads as TGTGCCAGCAGCTTAGGAGGGGGCTGGACCGGGGAGCTGTTTTTT. As protein: CASSLGGGWTGELFF. The full variable domain, in which reference TRBV7-9 and TRBJ2-2 provide the parts outside the CDR3, is DTGVSQNPRHKITKRGQNVTFRCDPISEHNRLYWYRQTLGQGPEFLTYFQNEAQLEKSRLLSDRFSAERPKGSFSTLEIQRTEQGDSAMYLCASSLGGGWTGELFFGEGSRLTVL.

The chain is built from TRBV11-2 and TRBJ1-1, with D unresolved. Trimming shortened V by 3 bases and J by 1 base, and 21 bases separated the two germline ends. The CDR3 covers 18 residues. Germline V lookup: CDR1 SGHAT, CDR2 FQNNGV. This CDR3 reads CASSFIWTGGGRNTEAFF. Here the CDR3 DNA reads TGTGCCAGCAGCTTTATTTGGACGGGCGGAGGGAGGAACACTGAAGCTTTCTTT.

The J gene is TRBJ2-2, the V gene TRBV5-5; 7 bases agree with TRBD1. The germline V gene has CDR1 SGHKS and CDR2 YYEKEE (reference sequence). Trimming at V came to 2 bases and at J to 3 bases, leaving 4 bases not matched to a gene. This CDR3 spans 15 amino acids. The CDR3, as DNA: TGTGCCAGCAGCTTTCCTGACAGGGACACCGGGGAGCTGTTTTTT. Protein product: CASSFPDRDTGELFF.